This TCR beta chain was recorded in a study of blood T cell repertoires in COVID-19. Study-level information: The analysed material was cDNA or gDNA that came from T cells, B-cell-depleted T cells, or PBMCs.

As handled by the study authors: Quantification of nucleated cells was approximated via reference gene primer amplification. The repertoire was sequenced with immunoSEQ multiplex PCR; TCRdb's copy has only in-frame clones and lacks some. V and J calls and clone size come straight from that table; D and trimming were deduced from the DNA. This repertoire shows roughly 290,000 clones, 80% to 90% found once; its top ten account for around 0.84%. The CDR3 spans 16 residues. Germline V lookup: CDR1 WNHNN, CDR2 SYGVQD (reference sequence). The J segment lost 8 bases and the V segment lost 0 bases, leaving 10 bases of the junction unmatched.

This clonotype originated in a man between 25 and 39 years old with acute or convalescent COVID-19. The sample was peripheral blood. The V gene is TRBV10-1, the J gene TRBJ1-1; 9 bases fit TRBD1. CDR3 in DNA: TGCGCCAGCAGTGAGTCCCTGGGACAGGGAATTTTCGAAGCTTTCTTT. Its protein product is CASSESLGQGIFEAFF.